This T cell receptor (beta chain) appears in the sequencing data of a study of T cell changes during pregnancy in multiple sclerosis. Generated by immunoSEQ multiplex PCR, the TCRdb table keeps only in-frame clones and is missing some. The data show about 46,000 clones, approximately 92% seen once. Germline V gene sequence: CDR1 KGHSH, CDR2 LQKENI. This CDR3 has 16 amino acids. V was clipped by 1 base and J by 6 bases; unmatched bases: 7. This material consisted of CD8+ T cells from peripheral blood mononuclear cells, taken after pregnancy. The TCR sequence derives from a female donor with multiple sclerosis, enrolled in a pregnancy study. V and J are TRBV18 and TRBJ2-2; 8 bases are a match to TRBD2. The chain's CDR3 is CASSPLSGGESGELFF. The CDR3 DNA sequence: TGTGCCAGCTCACCACTATCGGGAGGGGAGTCCGGGGAGCTGTTTTTT.